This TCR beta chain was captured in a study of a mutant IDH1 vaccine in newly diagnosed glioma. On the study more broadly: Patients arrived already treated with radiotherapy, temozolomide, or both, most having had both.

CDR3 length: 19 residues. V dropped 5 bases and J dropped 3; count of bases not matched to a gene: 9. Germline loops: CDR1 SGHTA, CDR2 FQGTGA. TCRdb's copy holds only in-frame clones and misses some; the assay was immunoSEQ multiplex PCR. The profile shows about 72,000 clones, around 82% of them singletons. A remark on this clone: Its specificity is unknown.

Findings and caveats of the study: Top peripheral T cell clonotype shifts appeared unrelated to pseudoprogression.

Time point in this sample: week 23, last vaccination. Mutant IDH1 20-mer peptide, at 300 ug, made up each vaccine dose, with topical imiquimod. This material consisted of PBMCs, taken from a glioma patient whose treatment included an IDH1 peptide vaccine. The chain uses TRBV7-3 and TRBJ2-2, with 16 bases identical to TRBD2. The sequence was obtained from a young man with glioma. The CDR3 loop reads CASSPYPGTSGGDTGELFF. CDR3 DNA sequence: TGTGCCAGCAGCCCTTATCCCGGGACTAGCGGGGGGGACACCGGGGAGCTGTTTTTT.